This T cell receptor (beta chain) was obtained from a study of blood T cell repertoires in COVID-19. Study overall: There were acute and convalescent COVID-19 samples, and they came from the United States, Italy and Spain. Nucleic acid was either cDNA or gDNA, and it came from T cells, B-cell-depleted T cells, or PBMCs.

This clone occurred a few times. The V gene end was trimmed by 4 bases and the J gene end by 4 bases; junction bases not matched to a gene: 10. The CDR3 extends over 17 amino acids. CDR1 and CDR2 (germline): MGHRA, YSYEKL. In the study's own analysis: Reference gene primer amplification in the assay estimated nucleated cell counts. Some clones are missing from TCRdb's copy, which holds only in-frame ones; the method was immunoSEQ multiplex PCR. The V and J calls and clone size come from that table; D and trimming were worked out from the DNA. The sample lists some 200,000 clones; approximately 80% were seen once.

The J gene is TRBJ1-4, the V gene TRBV4-1; 9 nucleotides line up with TRBD1. This clonotype was obtained from a human donor in a cohort sampled during active COVID-19. Sequencing was carried out using peripheral blood. The CDR3 DNA reads as TGCGCCAGCAGCCCTCGAGAACAGGGGGCGGGTAATGAAAAACTGTTTTTT. The encoded protein is CASSPREQGAGNEKLFF.